Sequencing of this T cell receptor beta chain was carried out in a study of Graves' ophthalmopathy and Graves' hyperthyroidism. With 0 bases removed from V and 8 bases from J, the gap between germline ends came to 11 bases. The CDR3 totals 14 residues. Germline values: CDR1 KGHDR, CDR2 SFDVKD. TCR beta CDR3 regions were amplified from RNA transcripts. First-round RT-PCR with HTBI primers preceded a second-round multiplex PCR. MiXCR, applied by TCRdb to the multiplex PCR reads, yields one record per CDR3 protein. The sample records about 590,000 distinct CDR3 sequences, less than 45% being singletons. The genes are TRBV24-1 and TRBJ2-3; a weak D match, TRBD1 (6 bases). The specimen was peripheral blood or thyroid tissue (not recorded which). This receptor was identified in an adult man with Graves' hyperthyroidism. CDR3 protein: CATSDLRDIGTQYF. CDR3 coding DNA: TGTGCCACCAGTGATTTGAGGGACATCGGTACGCAGTATTTT.